The sequence of this T cell receptor (beta chain) was determined in a study of blood T cell repertoires in COVID-19. On the study more broadly: Sites across the United States, Italy and Spain contributed samples from acute and convalescent COVID-19. PBMCs, B-cell-depleted T cells, or T cells were the source of the cDNA or gDNA that made up the material.

In the original processing: Reference gene primer amplification yielded estimated nucleated cell counts. Data came from immunoSEQ multiplex PCR; TCRdb stores just in-frame clones and leaves some out. The DNA was the basis for D and trimming; V, J and clone size are from that table. The sample shows about 330,000 clones, 88% of them seen only once. The sample taken for sequencing was peripheral blood. The TCR was taken from a woman between 45 and 60 years old with active or convalescent COVID-19.

The CDR3 DNA follows: TGTGCCCTCAGGGAGGTATTGAGCTACGAGCAGTACTTC. It yields the protein CALREVLSYEQYF. The genes are TRBV12-3 or TRBV12-4 and TRBJ2-7; perhaps TRBD2 as D (6 bases). The ends were cut back, 11 bases at V and 3 bases at J, with 17 bases in the middle. The CDR3 loop spans 13 amino acids.